Below are 27 T cell receptor beta chains sequenced from a single sample in a study of metastatic and nonmetastatic thyroid tumors. TCRdb re-analyzed the PCR reads through MiXCR. The sample records about 19,000 clones, 16% being singletons. No patient had received any treatment before thyroid surgery. Sequenced material: blood. Receptors were obtained from a male donor with papillary thyroid cancer or a benign thyroid nodule (not recorded which). Some clones in this sample may be carry-over from other donors' samples.

In its sample, this clone was seen many times. This sequence joins TRBV5-6 and TRBJ2-7, with no clear D. From germline, CDR1 is SGHDT and CDR2 YYEEEE. V lost 1 base, J lost 0 bases, and 5 bases lay in between. The CDR3 has 13 amino acids. The CDR3: CASSLYNSYEQYF. CDR3 in DNA: TGTGCCAGCAGCTTGTACAACTCCTACGAGCAGTACTTC.

In this sample, this clone is medium-sized. The rearrangement uses TRBV30 and TRBJ1-5; tentative D call: TRBD1 (5 bases). CDR3 length: 13 amino acids. Germline-derived CDR1 and CDR2 are GTSNPN and SVGIG (reference sequence). V was trimmed by 0 bases and J by 6 bases, leaving 9 bases between them. The CDR3 is CAWSVMGGQPQHF. In DNA form, the CDR3 reads TGTGCCTGGAGTGTAATGGGGGGTCAGCCCCAGCATTTT.

This clone was recorded at least ten times. The CDR3 reads CSVVGGPSYNEQFF. The CDR3 DNA follows: TGCAGCGTTGTCGGCGGGCCTTCCTACAATGAGCAGTTCTTC. The genes are TRBV29-1 and TRBJ2-1; D may be TRBD2 (5 bases). The germline gives CDR1 SQVTM, CDR2 ANQGSEA. The CDR3 extends over 14 amino acids. V lost 4 bases to trimming and J lost 1 base, with 11 bases between them.

Comments on this clone: Being one base from a much bigger clone, this may be a read error. The V gene is TRBV7-9, the J gene TRBJ2-3; a possible D gene is TRBD1 (6 bases). The ends were cut back, 5 bases at V and 7 bases at J, with 16 bases in the middle. The CDR3 extends over 14 amino acids. Germline CDR1 and CDR2: SEHNR and FQNEAQ (reference sequence). The CDR3 sequence: CASSHWTDTYTQYF. As DNA, the CDR3 is TGTGCCAGCAGCCACTGGACAGATACATATACGCAGTATTTT.

In this sample, this clone turned up many times. A single base separates this from a much larger clone, so it may be a read error. The rearrangement links TRBV20-1 to TRBJ2-2, with 11 bases identical to TRBD2. V lost 1 base, J lost 7 bases, and 11 bases stayed unmatched. Germline values: CDR1 DFQATT, CDR2 SNEGSKA (reference sequence). The CDR3 has 17 residues. CDR3 nucleotide sequence: TGCAGTGCTAGAGGTGTAACTAGCGGGAGAAGGGGCGGGGAGCTGTTTTTT. Its translation: CSARGVTSGRRGGELFF.

Sample share makes this clone medium-sized. The chain uses TRBV4-3 and TRBJ1-5; D is perhaps TRBD1 (6 bases). The V end was cut by 1 base, the J end by 5 bases, with 12 bases between. From germline, CDR1 is LGHNA and CDR2 YSLEER. The CDR3 totals 15 residues. The CDR3 region has the DNA TGCGCCAGCAGCCAAGCCGGGACACCCGATCAGCCCCAGCATTTT. Its translation is CASSQAGTPDQPQHF.

This clone was found many times. The chain has TRBV12-3 or TRBV12-4 and TRBJ1-3; the D is unclear. The CDR3 sequence is 9 residues long. V lost 8 bases, J lost 4 bases, and 0 bases lay in between. CDR3 protein: CASGNTIYF. CDR3 DNA sequence: TGTGCCAGCGGAAACACCATATATTTT.

This clone ranks as medium-sized. The CDR3 loop reads CASSQVPQSPYGQYF. CDR3 bases: TGCGCCAGCAGCCAAGTGCCACAGTCTCCTTATGGGCAGTACTTC. V usage is TRBV4-1 and J usage is TRBJ2-7, with D unresolved. Germline CDR1 MGHRA, CDR2 YSYEKL. The CDR3 runs 15 residues. V lost 1 base to trimming and J lost 9 bases, with 19 bases between them.

This clone showed up many times. The rearrangement uses TRBV6-1 and TRBJ1-4; no firm D call. The CDR3 length is 15 residues. The germline CDR1 and CDR2 sequences are MNHNS and SASEGT. V gave up 5 bases and J gave up 8 bases, with 18 bases separating them. The CDR3 DNA reads TGTGCCAGCAGTCCCTCGTCGAGGCAGAACGAAAAACTGTTTTTT. Its translation is CASSPSSRQNEKLFF.

This chain connects TRBV20-1 to TRBJ2-2; possibly TRBD1 or TRBD2 for D (5 bases each). CDR1 DFQATT and CDR2 SNEGSKA come from the germline V gene (reference sequence). The CDR3 is made up of 16 amino acids. Trimming shortened V by 0 bases and J by 2 bases, and 13 bases separated the two germline ends. The CDR3 region is CSARDDLGPNTGELFF. CDR3 bases: TGCAGTGCTAGAGATGATTTGGGACCCAACACCGGGGAGCTGTTTTTT.

The chain joins TRBV20-1 to TRBJ2-5; 10 nucleotides align to TRBD1. V was clipped by 0 bases and J by 5 bases; unmatched bases: 9. Germline assignment: CDR1 DFQATT and CDR2 SNEGSKA (reference sequence). This CDR3 has 16 amino acids. This CDR3 is CSARDWPRGQGETQYF. The CDR3 coding sequence is TGCAGTGCTAGAGATTGGCCCCGGGGACAGGGGGAGACCCAGTACTTC.

This clone has at least ten counts. The rearrangement uses TRBV27 and TRBJ1-5; 7 nucleotides line up with TRBD1. Germline CDR1 reads MNHEY; CDR2 reads SMNVEV (reference sequence). The CDR3 totals 13 residues. The J segment lost 6 bases and the V segment lost 4 bases, leaving 3 bases of the junction unmatched. This chain's CDR3 is CASSSYRGQPQHF. CDR3 sequence (DNA): TGTGCCAGCAGTTCGTACAGGGGTCAGCCCCAGCATTTT.

This chain links TRBV11-2 with TRBJ2-1; D is possibly TRBD1 (6 bases). V was trimmed by 1 base and J by 3 bases, leaving 16 bases between them. The CDR3 is 17 amino acids. Germline loops: CDR1 SGHAT, CDR2 FQNNGV. CDR3 amino acids: CASSLGTRGVGYNEQFF. The DNA for the CDR3 is TGTGCCAGCAGCTTAGGAACCAGGGGTGTAGGCTACAATGAGCAGTTCTTC.

This clone was observed at least ten times. Additional DNA sequences in this sample encode the identical CDR3. The chain couples TRBV5-6 to TRBJ2-1; D perhaps matches TRBD2 (6 bases). The germline V gene encodes CDR1 SGHDT and CDR2 YYEEEE. V gave up 7 bases and J gave up 1 base, with 12 bases separating them. The length of the CDR3 is 14 residues. CDR3 bases: TGTGCCAGCGCCCTTAGCGGATCCTACAATGAGCAGTTCTTC. Translation: CASALSGSYNEQFF.

V and J are TRBV19 and TRBJ2-1; D gene unclear. V dropped 2 bases and J dropped 0 bases, with 11 bases sitting between them. Germline CDR1 and CDR2: LNHDA and SQIVND (reference sequence). This CDR3 has 16 amino acids. The CDR3 nucleotides are TGTGCCAGTAGTATAATAACCGGAAGCTCCTACAATGAGCAGTTCTTC. Amino acids: CASSIITGSSYNEQFF.

By share, this clone counts as medium-sized. The V gene is TRBV4-2, the J gene TRBJ2-2; no firm D call. With 1 base removed from V and 3 bases from J, the gap between germline ends came to 6 bases. There are 14 residues in the CDR3. Per germline, CDR1 LGHNA and CDR2 YNFKEQ. The CDR3 DNA is TGTGCCAGCAGCCAAGTCCTAGACACCGGGGAGCTGTTTTTT. It yields the protein CASSQVLDTGELFF.

This clone was counted ten times or more. This chain connects TRBV28 to TRBJ1-2, with a possible D match to TRBD1 (6 bases). Germline V gene data show CDR1 as MDHEN and CDR2 as SYDVKM. V dropped 10 bases and J dropped 3 bases, with 15 bases sitting between them. The CDR3 runs to 13 residues. The chain's CDR3 is CATGGGPHYGYTF. CDR3 DNA sequence: TGTGCCACGGGCGGGGGGCCGCACTATGGCTACACCTTC.

This clone was counted only a few times. Compared with germline, one end of the junction differs, possibly owing to a read error. V and J are TRBV6-1 and TRBJ1-1; tentatively, D is TRBD1 (6 bases). CDR1 and CDR2 from the germline V gene are MNHNS and SASEGT. The CDR3 sequence is 16 residues long. In DNA form, the CDR3 reads TGTGCCAGCAGAACCCGAGGGGGGGCGGGCCCCACTCAAGCTTTCTTT. Translated, it gives CASRTRGGAGPTQAFF.

This clone was counted many times. The chain carries TRBV5-6 and TRBJ2-1; possible D gene TRBD1, 5 bases. CDR3 length: 16 amino acids. Germline CDR1 reads SGHDT; CDR2 reads YYEEEE. Trimming shortened V by 6 bases and J by 3 bases, and 19 bases separated the two germline ends. CDR3 protein: CASNSRATTYYNEQFF. The CDR3 DNA follows: TGTGCCAGCAACTCCAGGGCAACTACCTACTACAATGAGCAGTTCTTC. Looking up the rest from reference TRBV5-6 and TRBJ2-1 gives the full variable domain: DAGVTQSPTHLIKTRGQQVTLRCSPKSGHDTVSWYQQALGQGPQFIFQYYEEEERQRGNFPDRFSGHQFPNYSSELNVNALLLGDSALYLCASNSRATTYYNEQFFGPGTRLTVL.

This clone has a count of ten or more. The V and J genes are TRBV6-1 and TRBJ2-7; D is unresolved. This CDR3 spans 13 amino acids. The germline V and J ends were trimmed by 7 bases and 4 bases, with 14 bases remaining between them. CDR1 and CDR2 (germline): MNHNS, SASEGT. Here the CDR3 DNA reads TGTGCCAGCAACTGGTCGGCGGCTTACGAGCAGTACTTC. Translating gives CASNWSAAYEQYF.

Ten or more counts support this clone. This chain uses TRBV6-6 with TRBJ1-5, with 8 bases identical to TRBD1. The CDR3 sequence is 15 residues long. CDR1 and CDR2 from the germline V gene are MNHNY and SVGAGI (reference sequence). The V segment lost 3 bases and the J segment 3 bases; nucleotides outside the gene matches: 4. The CDR3 DNA is TGTGCCAGCAGTTATTCGGACAGGGACAATCAGCCCCAGCATTTT. This sequence encodes CASSYSDRDNQPQHF.

This clone was seen repeatedly, ten times or more. This sequence joins TRBV25-1 and TRBJ2-2, with 9 bases identical to TRBD2. Germline trimming cut 4 bases from V and 3 bases from J; bases unmatched to any gene: 0. Per germline, CDR1 MGHDK and CDR2 SYGVNS. There are 14 residues in the CDR3. The CDR3 spells CASSGTSDTGELFF. The CDR3 region has the DNA TGTGCCAGCAGTGGGACTAGCGACACCGGGGAGCTGTTTTTT.

Only one count was recorded for this clone. The chain recombines TRBV20-1 with TRBJ2-1, with TRBD2 as a possible D gene (7 bases). Trimming left V 6 bases short and J 6 bases short, with 18 bases between. This CDR3 is 14 amino acids long. CDR1 and CDR2 from the germline V gene are DFQATT and SNEGSKA (reference sequence). The CDR3: CSAPRDIAGNEQFF. The CDR3 region has the DNA TGCAGTGCCCCAAGGGACATAGCGGGCAATGAGCAGTTCTTC.

This clone occurred many times. The chain combines TRBV7-9 with TRBJ1-4, with unresolved D. The germline gives CDR1 SEHNR, CDR2 FQNEAQ (reference sequence). This CDR3 is built from 14 residues. V was cut by 1 base and J by 6 bases, with 9 bases left in between. DNA for the CDR3: TGTGCCAGCAGCTTAGTGCAGGCTTATGAAAAACTGTTTTTT. This sequence encodes CASSLVQAYEKLFF.

This clone was observed many times. The chain has TRBV6-2 or TRBV6-3 and TRBJ2-6, with TRBD1 identical over 9 bases. CDR1 is MNHEY and CDR2 is SVGEGT in the germline V gene. This CDR3 contains 16 residues. Trimming at V came to 6 bases and at J to 1 base, leaving 4 bases not matched to a gene. The CDR3 spells CASRDRGGSGANVLTF. The CDR3, as DNA: TGTGCCAGCAGAGACAGGGGGGGATCTGGGGCCAACGTCCTGACTTTC.

In its sample, this clone was seen many times. This chain connects TRBV5-6 to TRBJ2-7, with D unresolved. The V and J ends lost 2 bases and 4 bases respectively, with 7 bases between them. This CDR3 region has 12 residues. Germline V CDR1 and CDR2: SGHDT, YYEEEE. In DNA form, the CDR3 reads TGTGCCAGCAGCTTCACCGGGTACGAGCAGTACTTC. Translated: CASSFTGYEQYF.

This clone was counted many times. The V and J genes are TRBV24-1 and TRBJ1-2; maybe TRBD1 (5 bases). Germline CDR1 reads KGHDR; CDR2 reads SFDVKD. CDR3 length: 13 residues. V lost 5 bases, J lost 4 bases, and 10 bases lay in between. CDR3 in amino acids: CATSGGSTYGYTF. In DNA, the CDR3 is TGTGCCACCAGTGGGGGGTCGACCTATGGCTACACCTTC.